Below, 23 T cell receptor beta chains from the same sample are listed, as sequenced in a study of CD8 T cells in ankylosing spondylitis. Study-wide findings and caveats: Eight or nine highly homologous variants formed a TCR beta motif that appeared characteristic of ankylosing spondylitis blood.

These receptors lack a known antigen. TCRdb reprocessed the 5' RACE reads with MiXCR, giving one entry per CDR3 protein. The sample consists of roughly 440,000 distinct CDR3 sequences, over 15% of them appearing once. What was sequenced was blood, either unsorted or a sorted T cell fraction (not recorded which). All receptors come from a male donor with ankylosing spondylitis.

This clonotype was picked up a small number of times. V usage is TRBV7-2 and J usage is TRBJ2-1; D unresolved. V shed 7 bases and J shed 8 bases, with 12 bases lying between them. Looked up from germline, CDR1 is SGHTA and CDR2 is FQGNSA. The CDR3 loop spans 12 amino acids. The CDR3 is CASTPPWDEQFF. The CDR3 coding sequence is TGTGCCAGCACCCCACCTTGGGATGAGCAGTTCTTC.

The chain couples TRBV29-1 to TRBJ2-1; D might be TRBD2 (5 bases). The CDR3 extends over 12 amino acids. Looked up from germline, CDR1 is SQVTM and CDR2 is ANQGSEA. V was clipped by 3 bases and J by 4 bases, with 7 bases between them. As DNA, the CDR3 is TGCAGCGTTGATGGGGAGTACAATGAGCAGTTCTTC. Its protein product is CSVDGEYNEQFF.

The chain combines TRBV2 with TRBJ1-1; 10 bases fit TRBD1. The junction had 12 bases not matched to a gene; V was cut back by 6 bases and J by 5 bases. The germline gives CDR1 SNHLY, CDR2 FYNNEI. The CDR3 is 16 amino acids. This CDR3 is CASRPSPTGGGTEAFF. In nucleotides, the CDR3 is TGTGCCAGCAGACCAAGCCCGACAGGGGGCGGGACTGAAGCTTTCTTT.

In this sample, this clonotype turned up many times. The rearrangement joins TRBV12-3 or TRBV12-4 to TRBJ1-6; 9 bases align to TRBD1. CDR3 length: 15 residues. V trimming: 4 bases; J trimming: 7 bases; junction bases outside the gene matches: 5. The chain's CDR3 is CASSSPTGGNSPLHF. The CDR3 DNA is TGTGCCAGCAGTTCGCCGACAGGGGGGAATTCACCCCTCCACTTT.

This clonotype was seen more than once but under ten times. This chain links TRBV3-1 with TRBJ1-1; D is undetermined. The CDR3 contains 16 residues. Germline values: CDR1 LGHDT, CDR2 YNNKEL (reference sequence). Trimming took off 0 bases at V and 3 bases at J, with 14 bases between the two ends. Written as DNA, the CDR3 is TGTGCCAGCAGCCAAGAAAAAGGCCGGCGGGACACTGAAGCTTTCTTT. Translation gives CASSQEKGRRDTEAFF.

This clonotype appeared a few times. V and J are TRBV7-6 and TRBJ2-3; possibly TRBD1 for D (6 bases). V was cut by 5 bases and J by 6 bases, with 12 bases left in between. The length of the CDR3 is 13 residues. Germline CDR1 and CDR2: SGHVS and FNYEAQ. The CDR3 here is CASSKQGYDTQYF. The CDR3 DNA sequence: TGTGCCAGCAGCAAACAGGGTTACGATACGCAGTATTTT.

The chain is built from TRBV25-1 and TRBJ2-1; 14 bases align to TRBD2. The junction had 18 bases not matched to a gene; V was cut back by 5 bases and J by 0 bases. Germline V gene sequence: CDR1 MGHDK, CDR2 SYGVNS. CDR3 length: 22 residues. For the CDR3, the DNA is TGTGCCAGCAGTCAAAACCCCGGGACTAGCGGGGGCCTACCTCCCTCCTACAATGAGCAGTTCTTC. Amino acids: CASSQNPGTSGGLPPSYNEQFF.

CDR3 bases: TGTGCCAGCAGCCCCCGGGGGACAGGGGCCTACGAGCAGTACTTC. This sequence encodes CASSPRGTGAYEQYF. The V and J genes are TRBV5-6 and TRBJ2-7; 10 positions agree with TRBD1. The V gene end was trimmed by 4 bases and the J gene end by 2 bases; junction bases not matched to a gene: 6. Germline V CDR1 and CDR2: SGHDT, YYEEEE. The CDR3 loop spans 15 amino acids.

This clonotype appeared many times. The chain is built from TRBV29-1 and TRBJ1-1; no clear D. The CDR3 runs to 12 residues. With 2 bases removed from V and 3 bases from J, the gap between germline ends came to 7 bases. CDR1 is SQVTM and CDR2 is ANQGSEA in the germline V gene. CDR3 amino acids: CSVEKGYTEAFF. The CDR3 DNA reads TGCAGCGTTGAAAAAGGGTACACTGAAGCTTTCTTT.

V is TRBV30 and J is TRBJ1-2, with D uncertain. The V end was cut by 5 bases, the J end by 4 bases, with 11 bases between. Germline CDR1 GTSNPN, CDR2 SVGIG (reference sequence). The CDR3 length is 12 residues. CDR3 loop: CAWDVARYGYTF. The CDR3 DNA sequence: TGTGCCTGGGACGTTGCTCGCTATGGCTACACCTTC.

J is TRBJ2-1 and V is TRBV4-2, with 7 bases lining up with TRBD2. Germline CDR1 and CDR2: LGHNA and YNFKEQ. Unmatched junction bases numbered 5, after V lost 0 bases and J lost 3 bases. The CDR3 sequence is 16 residues long. The DNA of the CDR3 is TGTGCCAGCAGCCAAGATTGGCGGGAGCGCTACAATGAGCAGTTCTTC. Translated, it gives CASSQDWRERYNEQFF.

CDR3: CASSVLAGGSTGELFF. CDR3 coding DNA: TGTGCCAGCAGTGTTCTAGCGGGGGGTAGTACCGGGGAGCTGTTTTTT. The chain couples TRBV2 to TRBJ2-2, with 11 bases lining up with TRBD2. The ends lost 4 bases at V and 5 bases at J; junction bases unmatched: 6. The CDR3 is 16 residues long. Germline CDR1 reads SNHLY; CDR2 reads FYNNEI.

This chain connects TRBV10-3 to TRBJ2-5; D may match TRBD1 or TRBD2 (5 bases each). This CDR3 spans 13 amino acids. The ends were cut back, 6 bases at V and 3 bases at J, with 11 bases in the middle. The germline V gene has CDR1 ENHRY and CDR2 SYGVKD. Written as DNA, the CDR3 is TGTGCCATCAGCGGGGACCAAAAAGAGACCCAGTACTTC. It is translated as CAISGDQKETQYF.

This clonotype was seen a handful of times. An end of the junction differs from the germline gene, which may be a read error. The chain has TRBV7-9 and TRBJ1-2, with 7 bases aligning to TRBD1. Germline V CDR1 and CDR2: SEHNR, FQNEAQ (reference sequence). CDR3 length: 12 residues. CDR3 DNA: TGTGCCAGCAGCTTAACAGGGGATGGCAACACCTTC. This gives the protein CASSLTGDGNTF.

This chain uses TRBV6-2 or TRBV6-3 with TRBJ2-5, with D perhaps being TRBD1 or TRBD2 (6 bases each). The CDR3 extends over 19 amino acids. V lost 3 bases to trimming and J lost 1 base, with 24 bases between them. Germline CDR1 is MNHEY and CDR2 is SVGEGT. The CDR3 sequence is CASSYSGARKISRQETQYF. CDR3 bases: TGTGCCAGCAGTTATTCGGGGGCGCGGAAAATTAGTCGCCAAGAGACCCAGTACTTC.

This sequence joins TRBV5-1 and TRBJ1-4, with 8 bases fitting TRBD1. V dropped 4 bases and J dropped 6; count of bases not matched to a gene: 8. Germline assignment: CDR1 SGHRS and CDR2 YFSETQ. This CDR3 contains 15 residues. CDR3 amino acids: CASSVDRARYEKLFF. The CDR3 region has the DNA TGCGCCAGCAGCGTGGACAGGGCGCGATATGAAAAACTGTTTTTT. The whole variable domain, remainder taken from reference TRBV5-1 and TRBJ1-4, is KAGVTQTPRYLIKTRGQQVTLSCSPISGHRSVSWYQQTPGQGLQFLFEYFSETQRNKGNFPGRFSGRQFSNSRSEMNVSTLELGDSALYLCASSVDRARYEKLFFGSGTQLSVL.

This clonotype was observed a handful of times. The gene calls are TRBV20-1 and TRBJ2-5, with 8 bases lining up with TRBD2. This CDR3 has 12 residues. J lost 4 bases, V lost 6 bases, and 4 bases had no gene match. Germline values: CDR1 DFQATT, CDR2 SNEGSKA (reference sequence). The chain's CDR3 is CSATSGRETQYF. DNA of the CDR3: TGCAGTGCGACCAGCGGGAGAGAGACCCAGTACTTC.

The CDR3: CASSSRGGSEKLFF. Here the CDR3 DNA reads TGTGCCAGCAGCTCCCGGGGGGGAAGCGAAAAACTGTTTTTT. The chain has TRBV5-5 and TRBJ1-4; TRBD1 might be the D (5 bases). There are 14 residues in the CDR3. The V end was cut by 3 bases, the J end by 8 bases, with 14 bases between. Germline CDR1 reads SGHKS; CDR2 reads YYEKEE (reference sequence).

CDR3 amino acids: CASSPFEGLETQYF. The CDR3 DNA reads as TGTGCCAGCAGTCCGTTTGAGGGATTGGAGACCCAGTACTTC. The chain carries TRBV28 and TRBJ2-5; tentative D call: TRBD2 (5 bases). The germline V gene has CDR1 MDHEN and CDR2 SYDVKM. The V end lost 5 bases, the J end lost 5 bases, and 15 bases lay between the germline ends. The CDR3 is made up of 14 amino acids. Full variable domain (outside the CDR3, taken from reference TRBV28 and TRBJ2-5): DVKVTQSSRYLVKRTGEKVFLECVQDMDHENMFWYRQDPGLGLRLIYFSYDVKMKEKGDIPEGYSVSREKKERFSLILESASTNQTSMYLCASSPFEGLETQYFGPGTRLLVL.

V and J are TRBV7-2 and TRBJ2-3; 7 nucleotides align to TRBD2. V shed 3 bases and J 0 bases; nucleotides not matched to a gene: 9. There are 17 residues in the CDR3. Germline V lookup: CDR1 SGHTA, CDR2 FQGNSA. The DNA of the CDR3 is TGTGCCAGCAGCTTTCGGGCTGGCGGGGGAAGCACAGATACGCAGTATTTT. This translates into CASSFRAGGGSTDTQYF.

The sample holds a few counts of this clonotype. V and J are TRBV7-9 and TRBJ2-2; D call uncertain. Germline lookup yields CDR1 SEHNR and CDR2 FQNEAQ (reference sequence). V was clipped by 1 base and J by 5 bases, with 5 bases between them. The CDR3 has 13 residues. The CDR3 coding sequence is TGTGCCAGCAGCTTAGGAGATACCGGGGAGCTGTTTTTT. This encodes CASSLGDTGELFF.

The genes are TRBV5-1 and TRBJ2-1; D may correspond to TRBD1 or TRBD2 (6 bases each). V gave up 3 bases and J gave up 0 bases, with 13 bases separating them. The germline V gene has CDR1 SGHRS and CDR2 YFSETQ. The CDR3 spans 16 residues. The CDR3 DNA reads TGCGCCAGCAGCTGGCGGGGACAAAGCTCCTACAATGAGCAGTTCTTC. This translates into CASSWRGQSSYNEQFF.

In its sample, this clonotype was seen a few times. The rearrangement uses TRBV7-8 and TRBJ2-6; D gene unclear. This CDR3 has 15 residues. CDR1 SGHVS and CDR2 FQNEAQ come from the germline V gene. The germline V and J ends were trimmed by 2 bases and 0 bases, with 5 bases remaining between them. This chain's CDR3 is CASSLFSSGANVLTF. CDR3 in DNA: TGTGCCAGCAGCTTATTTTCCTCTGGGGCCAACGTCCTGACTTTC.